The text below deals with one T cell receptor beta chain. Antigen: not known. Several immunoSEQ 96-well plates shared each subset's DNA, each plate a replicate. TCRdb's copy holds only in-frame clones and misses some; the assay was immunoSEQ multiplex PCR. The data show approximately 2,000,000 clones, roughly 90% seen once. The data belong to a study of shared clonotypes between healthy human individuals. General study results and limits: Memory subsets generally showed lower estimated richness than naive subsets.

The CDR3 has 14 amino acids. Germline V lookup: CDR1 SNHLY, CDR2 FYNNEI. Specimen: naive CD4+ T cells from PBMCs. Regarding subset: CD45RA+ positively selected. The chain joins TRBV2 to TRBJ1-2; D is possibly TRBD1 (5 bases). The TCR originated in a man between 18 and 29 years old in good health. Some clones in this sample may be carry-over from other donors' samples. The CDR3, as DNA: TGTGCTTTCTCCCCGGGACCGCATAACTATGGCTACACCTTC. Residues: CAFSPGPHNYGYTF.